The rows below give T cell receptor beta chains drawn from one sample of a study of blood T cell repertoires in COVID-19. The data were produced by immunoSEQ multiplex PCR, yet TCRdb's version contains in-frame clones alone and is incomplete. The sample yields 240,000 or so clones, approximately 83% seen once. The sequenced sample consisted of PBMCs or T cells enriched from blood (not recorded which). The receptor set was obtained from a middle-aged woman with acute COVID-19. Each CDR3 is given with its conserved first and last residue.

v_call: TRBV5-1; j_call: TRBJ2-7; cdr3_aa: CASSSASGDSYEQYF
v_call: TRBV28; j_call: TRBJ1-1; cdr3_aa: CASSSPPTGVGSRETEAFF
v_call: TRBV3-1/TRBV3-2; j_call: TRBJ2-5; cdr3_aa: CASSQGDRGRGETQYF
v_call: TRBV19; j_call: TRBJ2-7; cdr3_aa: CASSVQGKSYEQYF
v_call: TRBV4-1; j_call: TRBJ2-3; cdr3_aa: CASSQQLAGGGDTQYF
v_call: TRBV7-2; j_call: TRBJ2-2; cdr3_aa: CASSLALTGELFF
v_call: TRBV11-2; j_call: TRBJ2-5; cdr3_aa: CASSLGIRETQYF
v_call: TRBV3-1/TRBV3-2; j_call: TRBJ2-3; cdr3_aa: CASSQAPQAGLAF
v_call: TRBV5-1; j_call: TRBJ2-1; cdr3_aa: CASSFRGLAGGLVGRHINEQFF
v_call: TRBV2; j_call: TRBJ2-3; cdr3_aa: CASSSNIAGGVDTQYF
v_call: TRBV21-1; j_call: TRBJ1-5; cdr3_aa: CASSKFGRTASNQPQHF
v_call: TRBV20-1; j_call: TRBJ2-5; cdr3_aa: CSASWDLGETQYF
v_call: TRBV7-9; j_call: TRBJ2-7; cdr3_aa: CATNSIFYEQYF
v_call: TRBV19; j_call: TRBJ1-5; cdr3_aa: CASSEGAGPQHF
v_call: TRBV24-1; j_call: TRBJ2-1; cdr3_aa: CATSDAQGSSINEQFF
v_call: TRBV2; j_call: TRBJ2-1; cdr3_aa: CASSDYLAETNAYNEQFF
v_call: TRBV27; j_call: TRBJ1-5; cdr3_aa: CASSLTGNQPQHF
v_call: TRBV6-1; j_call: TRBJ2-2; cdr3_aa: CASSEVRSGTGELFF
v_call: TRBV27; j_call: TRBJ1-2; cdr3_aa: CASSSPIRGSNYGYTF
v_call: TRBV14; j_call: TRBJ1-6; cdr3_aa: CASSQDLQGLDSPLHF
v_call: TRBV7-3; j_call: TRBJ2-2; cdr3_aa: CASSQTGGTGELFF
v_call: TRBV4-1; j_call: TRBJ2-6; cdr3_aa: CASSQGLSLSGANVLTF
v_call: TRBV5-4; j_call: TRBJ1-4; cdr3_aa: CASSPRQGKNEKLFF
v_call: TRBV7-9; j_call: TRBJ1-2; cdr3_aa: CASTFTGVEDGYTF
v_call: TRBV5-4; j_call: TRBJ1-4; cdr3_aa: CASSPGTLNEKLFF
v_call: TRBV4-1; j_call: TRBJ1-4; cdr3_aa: CASSQAQTGSNEKLFF
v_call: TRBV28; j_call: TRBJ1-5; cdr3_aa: CASSPRQGGNQPQHF
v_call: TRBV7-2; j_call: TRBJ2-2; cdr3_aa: CASSSAGGTGELFF
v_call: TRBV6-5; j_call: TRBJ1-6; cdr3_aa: CASSRGLESPLHF
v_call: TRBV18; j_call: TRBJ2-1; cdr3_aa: CASSPEVGGYNEQFF
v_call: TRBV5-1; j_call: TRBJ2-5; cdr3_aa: CASSPGQGEGYAGTQYF
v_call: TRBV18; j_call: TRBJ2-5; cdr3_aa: CASSPLSGTGYQETQYF
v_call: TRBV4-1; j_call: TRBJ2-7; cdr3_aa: CASSHTGASYEQYF
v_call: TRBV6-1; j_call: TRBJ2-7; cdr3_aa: CATKHRALSYEQYF
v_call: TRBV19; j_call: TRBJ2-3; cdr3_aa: CASSMGMVIGLAGPDTQYF
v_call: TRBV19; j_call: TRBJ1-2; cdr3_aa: CASSLGGQGARAYGYTF
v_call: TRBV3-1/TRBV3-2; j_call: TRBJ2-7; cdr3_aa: CASSQDAGQGAYEQYF
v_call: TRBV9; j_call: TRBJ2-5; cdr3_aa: CASSSSQETQYF
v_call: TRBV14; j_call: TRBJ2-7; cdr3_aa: CASSPGYGGTGAHEQYF
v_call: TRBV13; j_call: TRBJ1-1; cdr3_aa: CASSLGERSTEAFF
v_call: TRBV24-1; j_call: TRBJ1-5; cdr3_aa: CATSDGGGYQPQHF
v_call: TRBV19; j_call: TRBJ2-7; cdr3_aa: CASSTLPGQGYHEQYF
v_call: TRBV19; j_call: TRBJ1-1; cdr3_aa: CASSILERGHTEAFF
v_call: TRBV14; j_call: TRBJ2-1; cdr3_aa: CASSPDRARGSYNEQFF
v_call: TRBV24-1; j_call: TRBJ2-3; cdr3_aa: CATSELAGSTDTQYF
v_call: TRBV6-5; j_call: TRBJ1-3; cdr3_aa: CASSRDSGNTIYF
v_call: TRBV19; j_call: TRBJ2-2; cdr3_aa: CASSIVGTSGRGETPGELFF
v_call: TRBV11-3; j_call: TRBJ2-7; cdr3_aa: CASSLGGGSRYEQYF
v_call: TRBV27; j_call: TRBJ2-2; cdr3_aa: CATREQGWIGELFF